These 27 T cell receptor beta chains were sequenced from one sample in a study of T cell responses to AZD1222 COVID-19 vaccine. Clones were read by immunoSEQ multiplex PCR, and TCRdb kept only the in-frame ones, dropping some. This table holds about 150,000 clones, roughly 80% found once. The sequencing used peripheral blood, collected on day 0 of MenACWY control vaccination. The receptors come from an adult in good health.

This chain joins TRBV2 and TRBJ2-3; the D gene is possibly TRBD1 (5 bases). The CDR3 sequence is 15 residues long. The germline CDR1 and CDR2 sequences are SNHLY and FYNNEI. Between the trimmed V and J ends, which lost 6 bases and 0 bases, there was a span of 13 bases. The DNA of the CDR3 is TGTGCCAGCAGCGCAGACAGTTCCAGCACAGATACGCAGTATTTT. Its translation is CASSADSSSTDTQYF.

This clone was counted ten times or more. This chain connects TRBV25-1 to TRBJ1-2; D is unclear. The CDR3 consists of 14 residues. The germline gives CDR1 MGHDK, CDR2 SYGVNS. V lost 8 bases and J 4 bases, leaving 17 bases between the germline ends. Written as DNA, the CDR3 is TGTGCCAGCTCACAAGGTGGGGTACTCTATGGCTACACCTTC. Translation: CASSQGGVLYGYTF.

The table lists this clone with a count of one. This chain connects TRBV20-1 to TRBJ1-2, with no clear D. The V and J ends lost 3 bases and 4 bases respectively, with 12 bases between them. Germline V CDR1 and CDR2: DFQATT, SNEGSKA (reference sequence). The CDR3 is made up of 13 amino acids. The CDR3 protein is CSASEGGSYGYTF. CDR3 bases: TGCAGTGCTAGTGAGGGTGGGAGCTATGGCTACACCTTC.

This chain links TRBV7-3 with TRBJ2-1; TRBD1 aligns across 7 bases. The junction had 8 bases not matched to a gene; V was cut back by 1 base and J by 2 bases. The CDR3 is made up of 17 amino acids. Germline V gene lookup returns CDR1 SGHTA and CDR2 FQGTGA. The CDR3 sequence: CASSLKELQGAYNEQFF. The CDR3 nucleotides read TGTGCCAGCAGCTTAAAGGAGTTGCAGGGGGCCTACAATGAGCAGTTCTTC.

The CDR3 protein is CASSSPGQLNTEAFF. CDR3 nucleotide sequence: TGCGCCAGCAGCTCGCCGGGACAACTGAACACTGAAGCTTTCTTT. This sequence joins TRBV5-1 and TRBJ1-1; a possible D gene is TRBD1 (6 bases). This CDR3 is 15 amino acids long. Per germline, CDR1 SGHRS and CDR2 YFSETQ. The V end was cut by 3 bases, the J end by 0 bases, with 12 bases between.

The rearrangement joins TRBV6-2 or TRBV6-3 to TRBJ1-1, with 9 bases matching TRBD1. CDR1 is MNHEY, CDR2 SVGEGT, per germline. This CDR3 has 15 residues. V trimming: 1 base; J trimming: 4 bases; junction bases outside the gene matches: 4. The CDR3 reads CASSYLGQGLTEAFF. In DNA, the CDR3 is TGTGCCAGCAGTTACTTGGGACAGGGTCTCACTGAAGCTTTCTTT.

The rearrangement links TRBV27 to TRBJ1-1; no firm D call. The CDR3 runs 13 residues. The germline gives CDR1 MNHEY, CDR2 SMNVEV (reference sequence). Trimming pared 2 bases from V and 8 bases from J, leaving 12 bases between. In nucleotides, the CDR3 is TGTGCCAGCAGTTTAGGATGGGCCAAGGAAGCTTTCTTT. It yields the protein CASSLGWAKEAFF.

V is TRBV19 and J is TRBJ1-2, with D perhaps matching TRBD1 (6 bases). V lost 3 bases to trimming and J lost 2 bases, with 13 bases between them. Germline CDR1 reads LNHDA; CDR2 reads SQIVND (reference sequence). The CDR3 loop spans 15 amino acids. The CDR3 loop is CASSMIQTGNYGYTF. CDR3 DNA sequence: TGTGCCAGTAGTATGATTCAAACAGGGAACTATGGCTACACCTTC. Supplemented by reference TRBV19 and TRBJ1-2, the full variable domain reads DGGITQSPKYLFRKEGQNVTLSCEQNLNHDAMYWYRQDPGQGLRLIYYSQIVNDFQKGDIAEGYSVSREKKESFPLTVTSAQKNPTAFYLCASSMIQTGNYGYTFGSGTRLTVV.

The V call is TRBV2, the J call TRBJ2-1; a weak D match, TRBD2 (5 bases). The germline V gene encodes CDR1 SNHLY and CDR2 FYNNEI. Trimming cost V 7 bases and J 10 bases, with 20 bases left between them. This CDR3 contains 14 residues. CDR3 region: CASKARGTSGEQFF. As DNA, the CDR3 is TGTGCCAGCAAGGCCCGAGGAACTAGTGGCGAGCAGTTCTTC.

V is TRBV5-6 and J is TRBJ2-1; TRBD1 aligns across 8 bases. The V gene's germline CDR1 is SGHDT and CDR2 YYEEEE. The CDR3 covers 14 residues. V shed 2 bases, J shed 7 bases, and the junction held 5 bases outside the gene matches. CDR3 loop: CASSLKTGDNEQFF. The CDR3 bases are TGTGCCAGCAGCTTAAAGACAGGGGATAATGAGCAGTTCTTC.

The chain combines TRBV10-1 with TRBJ2-2; D perhaps matches TRBD2 (5 bases). V was trimmed by 6 bases and J by 4 bases, leaving 12 bases between them. Germline V gene data show CDR1 as WNHNN and CDR2 as SYGVQD (reference sequence). CDR3 size: 14 residues. CDR3 region: CASRGDSSTGELFF. CDR3 DNA sequence: TGCGCCAGCAGGGGAGACTCATCCACCGGGGAGCTGTTTTTT.

V and J are TRBV2 and TRBJ1-5; D not resolved. V shed 10 bases and J shed 8 bases, with 21 bases lying between them. The CDR3 has 14 amino acids. Germline V CDR1 and CDR2: SNHLY, FYNNEI. The DNA for the CDR3 is TGTGCCACAGCCCCGACGGGCCCCTGGGAGCCCCAGCATTTT. This gives the protein CATAPTGPWEPQHF.

The gene calls are TRBV27 and TRBJ1-1, with 9 bases that match TRBD1. Trimming at V came to 5 bases and at J to 4 bases, leaving 11 bases not matched to a gene. Germline assignment: CDR1 MNHEY and CDR2 SMNVEV (reference sequence). The CDR3 consists of 16 residues. The CDR3 spells CASSPRQGDGGTEAFF. CDR3 coding DNA: TGTGCCAGCAGTCCGCGACAGGGGGACGGGGGCACTGAAGCTTTCTTT.

The rearrangement links TRBV6-5 to TRBJ1-4; perhaps TRBD1 as D (5 bases). Trimming removed 3 bases from V and 0 bases from J, with 11 bases in between. Germline CDR1 is MNHEY and CDR2 is SVGAGI. The CDR3 extends over 16 amino acids. The CDR3 sequence: CASSYNRPPTNEKLFF. Written as DNA, the CDR3 is TGTGCCAGCAGTTATAACAGGCCACCAACTAATGAAAAACTGTTTTTT.

This chain links TRBV6-1 with TRBJ2-7; the D call may be TRBD1 or TRBD2 (5 bases each). CDR3 length equals 15 residues. The ends were cut back, 1 base at V and 4 bases at J, with 14 bases in the middle. CDR1 and CDR2 (germline): MNHNS, SASEGT. Written as DNA, the CDR3 is TGTGCCAGCAGTGAAGGCCGGGCCGGGGCGTACGAGCAGTACGTC. Amino acid sequence: CASSEGRAGAYEQYV.

The chain couples TRBV24-1 to TRBJ1-2, with D tentatively TRBD1 (5 bases). The length of the CDR3 is 17 residues. Trimming removed 5 bases at V and 5 bases at J, with 23 bases between. Per the germline V gene, CDR1 is KGHDR and CDR2 is SFDVKD. CDR3 DNA: TGTGCCACCAGTGGATCCAAGGGACCTAAGAGCGTTTATGGCTACACCTTC. This gives the protein CATSGSKGPKSVYGYTF.

This clone has only one observation. The rearrangement links TRBV13 to TRBJ2-5, with no clear D. The germline V and J ends were trimmed by 1 base and 7 bases, with 7 bases remaining between them. This CDR3 is 12 amino acids long. CDR1 PRHDT and CDR2 FYEKMQ come from the germline V gene (reference sequence). CDR3 sequence reads: CASSLESATQYF. The CDR3 DNA reads TGTGCCAGCAGCTTAGAAAGCGCGACCCAGTACTTC. Supplemented by reference TRBV13 and TRBJ2-5, the full variable domain reads AAGVIQSPRHLIKEKRETATLKCYPIPRHDTVYWYQQGPGQDPQFLISFYEKMQSDKGSIPDRFSAQQFSDYHSELNMSSLELGDSALYFCASSLESATQYFGPGTRLLVL.

This chain joins TRBV20-1 and TRBJ1-2; D gene unclear. The CDR3 runs 10 residues. Trimming shortened V by 5 bases and J by 6 bases, and 7 bases separated the two germline ends. CDR1 is DFQATT, CDR2 SNEGSKA, per germline (reference sequence). CDR3 region: CSARKNGYTF. CDR3 DNA sequence: TGCAGTGCTCGAAAAAATGGCTACACCTTC.

The rearrangement joins TRBV2 to TRBJ1-2; 7 nucleotides agree with TRBD1. The CDR3 is 16 residues long. J gave up 5 bases and V 4 bases, and 13 bases lay outside the gene matches. Germline V gives CDR1 SNHLY, CDR2 FYNNEI. This chain's CDR3 is CASSGRQGDGLYGYTF. The CDR3 region has the DNA TGTGCCAGCAGTGGGAGGCAGGGGGATGGGTTATATGGCTACACCTTC.

This sequence joins TRBV29-1 and TRBJ2-7, with 7 positions matching TRBD1. Losses at the gene ends were 4 bases for V and 5 bases for J; bases not matched to a gene: 8. This CDR3 has 13 amino acids. Germline CDR1 reads SQVTM; CDR2 reads ANQGSEA. CDR3 loop: CSVVGGANHEQYF. The CDR3 DNA follows: TGCAGCGTTGTAGGGGGCGCAAACCACGAGCAGTACTTC.

Concerning this clone itself: A read error may account for a junction end that differs from germline. The chain uses TRBV3-1 (or the pseudogene TRBV3-2) and TRBJ2-7; no firm D call. Germline assignment: CDR1 LGHDT and CDR2 YNNKEL (reference sequence). The CDR3 runs 11 residues. CDR3 DNA sequence: TGTGCCAGCAGCCAAGCGTCCTATGTGAACTTC. This translates into CASSQASYVNF.

This chain joins TRBV27 and TRBJ1-2; 7 bases align to TRBD1. Germline CDR1 MNHEY, CDR2 SMNVEV (reference sequence). The CDR3 is made up of 12 amino acids. With V trimmed by 7 bases and J by 3 bases, 2 bases remained unmatched. Here the CDR3 DNA reads TGTGCCAGCAAGCAGGGGGACTATGGCTACACCTTC. It is translated as CASKQGDYGYTF.

J is TRBJ1-6 and V is TRBV18; D may be TRBD1 (6 bases). The germline V gene encodes CDR1 KGHSH and CDR2 LQKENI. The CDR3 is made up of 15 amino acids. The V and J ends lost 1 base and 8 bases respectively, with 12 bases between them. CDR3 amino acids: CASSPRTALDSPLHF. The CDR3 DNA is TGTGCCAGCTCACCACGGACAGCCCTCGATTCACCCCTCCACTTT.

This clone has a single count. The chain recombines TRBV4-1 with TRBJ2-2; perhaps TRBD1 as D (5 bases). This CDR3 comprises 19 residues. V lost 1 base, J lost 2 bases, and 20 bases lay in between. The germline V gene has CDR1 MGHRA and CDR2 YSYEKL. The DNA for the CDR3 is TGCGCCAGCAGCCAAGTAGTAGGGGATGGCAGGGATAACACCGGGGAGCTGTTTTTT. Translating gives CASSQVVGDGRDNTGELFF.

This sequence joins TRBV24-1 and TRBJ2-1; 11 positions match TRBD2. Germline CDR1 is KGHDR and CDR2 is SFDVKD. The CDR3 spans 13 residues. The trim removed 4 bases at V and 10 bases at J, leaving 2 bases unmatched. The CDR3 DNA reads as TGTGCCACCAGTGAGGGACTAGCGGAGGAGCAGTTCTTC. The encoded protein is CATSEGLAEEQFF.

The chain employs TRBV19 and TRBJ2-6; TRBD2 might be the D (6 bases). This CDR3 contains 16 residues. Germline V lookup: CDR1 LNHDA, CDR2 SQIVND (reference sequence). Trimming removed 6 bases at V and 2 bases at J, with 14 bases between. The CDR3 coding sequence is TGTGCCAGTAGAGGGAGGAGGGGTGCTGGGGCCAACGTCCTGACTTTC. This encodes CASRGRRGAGANVLTF.

The V call is TRBV3-1 (or the pseudogene TRBV3-2), the J call TRBJ1-6; 8 nucleotides match TRBD1. CDR1 and CDR2 (germline): LGHDT, YNNKEL (reference sequence). The CDR3 loop spans 15 amino acids. Trimming removed 5 bases from V and 7 bases from J; junction bases left unmatched: 7. CDR3 DNA sequence: TGTGCCAGCAGCTTGCGGGACAGGTGGAATTCACCCCTCCACTTT. This gives the protein CASSLRDRWNSPLHF.